Listed below are T cell receptor beta chains from one sample, sequenced in a study of blood T cell repertoires in COVID-19. Here immunoSEQ multiplex PCR was the method, and the copy in TCRdb shows in-frame clones only, minus some. The table includes 65,000 to 85,000 clones, 87% detected once. Specimen: peripheral blood. Receptors originate from a woman aged 18-29 years with acute or convalescent COVID-19. Both conserved end residues are part of each CDR3. The D gene is left open where the match is weak. Not every row has a clone size; where given, it reads once, few, many or a size class.

D	size	V	CDR3
NA	NA	TRBV3-1/TRBV3-2	CASSQTGYNTEAFF
TRBD2	NA	TRBV19	CASSTHSGTSGKVYEQYF
TRBD1	NA	TRBV2	CASSPYTRTGIYGYTF
TRBD2	NA	TRBV30	CAWRRRGVSNTGELFF
NA	NA	TRBV5-1	CASSPYPGGSYGYTF
TRBD1	few	TRBV5-1	CASSFGYRGNNEKLFF
NA	once	TRBV5-4	CASSPGGLVGDYGYTF
NA	once	TRBV2	CASSENRAEPLHF
NA	NA	TRBV3-1/TRBV3-2	CASSQDRVNYGYTF
TRBD1	NA	TRBV9	CASSVGTGGYQETQYF
NA	NA	TRBV3-1/TRBV3-2	CASSQAGGDFSYNEQFF
TRBD1	NA	TRBV6-6	CASRNGQGGSYEQYF
TRBD2	NA	TRBV3-1/TRBV3-2	CASSRGASGNYEQYF
TRBD1	NA	TRBV14	CASSQTGGDPDTQYF
NA	NA	TRBV7-8	CASSTQQHTEAFF
NA	NA	TRBV7-9	CASSLDLLHYGYTF
NA	NA	TRBV9	CASSVEAGSGNTIYF
NA	NA	TRBV4-1	CANSQDRRAGNTEAFF
TRBD2	NA	TRBV28	CASSRGLAGVTDTQYF
TRBD1	NA	TRBV28	CASSLYNRGSYEQYF
TRBD1	NA	TRBV11-2	CASSLRGQGSSYEQYF
TRBD2	NA	TRBV9	CASSVASGAPQETQYF
NA	NA	TRBV11-2	CASSLDRLTDSNEKLFF
TRBD1	few	TRBV6-1	CASSDPRGDRGKTEAFF
NA	NA	TRBV5-6	CASSLGLASTDTQYF
NA	few	TRBV6-5	CASRRGGSTEAFF
NA	NA	TRBV7-8	CASSLTPEDSYEQYF
NA	NA	TRBV28	CASTFGGPRSGYTF
TRBD1	NA	TRBV27	CASSLRQGNSPLHF
TRBD1	NA	TRBV5-6	CASSPGGAGTEAFF
NA	NA	TRBV6-6	CASMMGATEAFF
NA	NA	TRBV12-3/TRBV12-4	CASSWDFGTEAFF
NA	NA	TRBV28	CASRTGSSGYTF
TRBD2	NA	TRBV6-1	CASSRDGRAPDTQYF
NA	NA	TRBV11-3	CASSLDGLSSYNSPLHF
TRBD1	once	TRBV25-1	CASSPGQGAREQYF
NA	NA	TRBV24-1	CATSRLTGGSDDNEQFF
TRBD1	NA	TRBV30	CAWSDRTGRGYGYTF
TRBD1	once	TRBV10-2	CASSEWDSSYNEQFF
TRBD1	NA	TRBV20-1	CSASPDRAQPQHF
TRBD2	NA	TRBV27	CASKVIGTSGRSGTQYF
NA	once	TRBV7-8	CASSSPTGFPGNTIYF
TRBD1	NA	TRBV15	CATSRDWGQGKYNQPQHF
TRBD2	NA	TRBV14	CASSLIAGSTDTQYF
TRBD1	NA	TRBV18	CASSPRRDSQETQYF
NA	NA	TRBV28	CASSLRGAFTEAFF